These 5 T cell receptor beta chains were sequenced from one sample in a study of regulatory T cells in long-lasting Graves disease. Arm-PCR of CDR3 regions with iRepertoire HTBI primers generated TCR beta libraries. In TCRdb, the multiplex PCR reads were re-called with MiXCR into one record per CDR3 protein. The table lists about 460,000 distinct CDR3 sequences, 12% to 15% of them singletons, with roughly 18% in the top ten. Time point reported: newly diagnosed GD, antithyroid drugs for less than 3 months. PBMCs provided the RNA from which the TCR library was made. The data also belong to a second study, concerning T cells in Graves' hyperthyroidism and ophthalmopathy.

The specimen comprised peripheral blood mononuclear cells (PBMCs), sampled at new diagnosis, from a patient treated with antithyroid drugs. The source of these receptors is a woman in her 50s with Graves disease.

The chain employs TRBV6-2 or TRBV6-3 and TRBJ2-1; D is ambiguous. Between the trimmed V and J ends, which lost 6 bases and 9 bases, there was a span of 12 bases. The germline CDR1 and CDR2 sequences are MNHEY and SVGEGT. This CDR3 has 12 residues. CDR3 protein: CASSKATTEQFF. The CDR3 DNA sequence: TGTGCCAGCAGCAAAGCAACCACTGAGCAGTTCTTC.

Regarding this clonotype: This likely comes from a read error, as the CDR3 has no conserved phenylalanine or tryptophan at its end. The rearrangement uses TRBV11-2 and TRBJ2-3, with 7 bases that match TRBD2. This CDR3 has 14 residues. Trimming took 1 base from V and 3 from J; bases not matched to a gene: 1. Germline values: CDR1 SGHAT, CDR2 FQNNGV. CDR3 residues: CASSLGTRTDTQYY. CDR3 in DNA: TGTGCCAGCAGCTTAGGGACTAGGACAGATACGCAGTATTAT.

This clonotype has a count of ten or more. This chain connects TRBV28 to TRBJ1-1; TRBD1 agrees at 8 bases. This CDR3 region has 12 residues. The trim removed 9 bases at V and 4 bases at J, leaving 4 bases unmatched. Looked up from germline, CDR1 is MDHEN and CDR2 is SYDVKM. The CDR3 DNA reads TGTGCCAGTACAGGGGGGAGCACTGAAGCTTTCTTT. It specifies CASTGGSTEAFF.

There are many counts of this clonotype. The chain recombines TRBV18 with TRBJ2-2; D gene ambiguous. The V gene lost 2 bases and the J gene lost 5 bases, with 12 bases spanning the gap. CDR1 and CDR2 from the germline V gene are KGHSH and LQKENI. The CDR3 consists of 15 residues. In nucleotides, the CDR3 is TGTGCCAGCTCACCATTGAGCCTGGGAACCGGGGAGCTGTTTTTT. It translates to CASSPLSLGTGELFF.

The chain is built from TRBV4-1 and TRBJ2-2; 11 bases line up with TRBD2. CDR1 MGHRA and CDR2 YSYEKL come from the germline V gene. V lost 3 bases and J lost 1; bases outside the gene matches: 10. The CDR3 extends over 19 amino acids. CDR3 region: CASSQVELAGVGNTGELFF. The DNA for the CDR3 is TGCGCCAGCAGCCAGGTTGAACTAGCGGGAGTGGGGAACACCGGGGAGCTGTTTTTT.